This record looks at one T cell receptor (beta chain) sequence and its context. The entry originates in a study of blood T cell repertoires in COVID-19. Background on the study: Whether acute or convalescent, the COVID-19 samples came from the United States, Italy and Spain.

Clinical history reported by participants formed the basis on which cohorts were assigned. Sequencing used immunoSEQ multiplex PCR; TCRdb keeps in-frame clones, though not all of them. Of 250,000 or so clones listed, around 90% are singletons. Germline V gene lookup returns CDR1 MNHEY and CDR2 SVGEGT. CDR3 length: 15 residues. Trimming removed 6 bases from V and 3 bases from J; junction bases left unmatched: 8. The rearrangement uses TRBV6-2 or TRBV6-3 and TRBJ2-1; 7 bases match TRBD1. Sequenced: PBMCs or T cells enriched from blood (not recorded which). The sequence was collected from a woman aged 50 to 65 who had recovered from COVID-19. CDR3 protein: CASSLRRQGYNEQFF. The CDR3 nucleotides read TGTGCCAGCAGCCTTCGTAGACAGGGCTACAATGAGCAGTTCTTC.